A single sample is the source of the 10 T cell receptor beta chains below, sequenced in a study of shared clonotypes between healthy human individuals. Sequencing was performed with immunoSEQ multiplex PCR; in TCRdb, only in-frame clones are kept and a portion is missing. The sample lists 2 million to 3 million clones; approximately 93% were seen once. The sequencing input was naive CD4+ T cells from PBMCs. Subset denoted: CD45RA+ positively selected. Receptor source: a man aged 18 to 30 in good health. Some clones in this sample may be carry-over from other donors' samples.

J is TRBJ2-3 and V is TRBV7-3, with D uncertain. Germline CDR1 is SGHTA and CDR2 is FQGTGA. Trimming left V 2 bases short and J 0 bases short, with 9 bases between. The CDR3 is 15 amino acids. The CDR3 DNA sequence: TGTGCCAGCAGCTTACTCGAATCTAGCACAGATACGCAGTATTTT. Its protein is CASSLLESSTDTQYF.

The chain links TRBV5-1 to TRBJ2-5, with TRBD2 matching 8 bases. Trimming cost V 6 bases and J 5 bases; bases outside gene matches: 9. The CDR3 has 14 residues. Germline CDR1 and CDR2: SGHRS and YFSETQ. The CDR3 loop is CASTSTGGPETQYF. In nucleotides, the CDR3 is TGCGCCAGCACCTCCACGGGAGGGCCGGAGACCCAGTACTTC.

The V gene is TRBV9, the J gene TRBJ2-1; 12 bases align to TRBD2. CDR1 is SGDLS and CDR2 is YYNGEE in the germline V gene. The CDR3 totals 16 residues. J was trimmed by 4 bases and V by 4 bases; bases with no gene match: 6. The CDR3 spells CASSTRLAGVYNEQFF. CDR3 DNA: TGTGCCAGCAGCACCAGACTAGCGGGAGTATACAATGAGCAGTTCTTC.

The genes are TRBV18 and TRBJ2-2; D tentatively reads TRBD1 or TRBD2 (5 bases each). Trimming took 3 bases from V and 2 from J, leaving 16 bases between them. The CDR3 runs 17 residues. Germline CDR1 is KGHSH and CDR2 is LQKENI. CDR3 amino acids: CASSPKPGPINTGELFF. CDR3 sequence (DNA): TGTGCCAGCTCACCCAAACCGGGACCCATAAACACCGGGGAGCTGTTTTTT.

CDR3 sequence reads: CASTNVGETQYF. The CDR3 DNA is TGTGCCAGCACCAATGTCGGGGAGACCCAGTACTTC. The V gene is TRBV6-1, the J gene TRBJ2-5; D unresolved. Trimming stripped 7 bases from V and 5 bases from J, with 11 bases between. The germline V gene has CDR1 MNHNS and CDR2 SASEGT. This CDR3 comprises 12 residues.

The chain couples TRBV7-2 to TRBJ2-7; 8 bases map to TRBD2. V was pared by 1 base and J by 9 bases, with 14 bases of the junction left unmatched. The CDR3 has 16 amino acids. The germline V gene has CDR1 SGHTA and CDR2 FQGNSA. In DNA form, the CDR3 reads TGTGCCAGCAGCTTAGGAACCCCGGGACTAGGAGTGCGGCAGTACTTC. This codes for CASSLGTPGLGVRQYF.

The chain links TRBV5-1 to TRBJ2-1; 11 bases map to TRBD2. V was clipped by 4 bases and J by 7 bases; unmatched bases: 10. The germline CDR1 and CDR2 sequences are SGHRS and YFSETQ. This CDR3 region has 16 residues. The CDR3 coding sequence is TGCGCCAGCAGCACCAATCTAGCGGGAGGAGGTAATGAGCAGTTCTTC. Protein: CASSTNLAGGGNEQFF.

The chain is built from TRBV28 and TRBJ1-3, with D tentatively TRBD1 (5 bases). In germline, CDR1 is MDHEN, CDR2 SYDVKM. Trimming took off 8 bases at V and 4 bases at J, with 18 bases between the two ends. This CDR3 has 15 residues. In DNA form, the CDR3 reads TGTGCCAGCCTTTCGCTGGAGAGGGGAGGAAACACCATATATTTT. Its translation is CASLSLERGGNTIYF.

The chain is built from TRBV14 and TRBJ2-7, with D unclear. This CDR3 has 14 amino acids. V gave up 0 bases and J gave up 2 bases, with 8 bases separating them. CDR1 is SGHDN, CDR2 FVKESK, per germline. The chain's CDR3 is CASSQEMGAYEQYF. CDR3 coding DNA: TGTGCCAGCAGCCAAGAAATGGGCGCCTACGAGCAGTACTTC.

The rearrangement links TRBV30 to TRBJ1-3; D not resolved. CDR3 size: 12 residues. Trimming stripped 5 bases from V and 1 base from J, with 6 bases between. Germline assignment: CDR1 GTSNPN and CDR2 SVGIG (reference sequence). CDR3 nucleotide sequence: TGTGCCTGGGGCCAATCTGGAAACACCATATATTTT. This gives the protein CAWGQSGNTIYF.